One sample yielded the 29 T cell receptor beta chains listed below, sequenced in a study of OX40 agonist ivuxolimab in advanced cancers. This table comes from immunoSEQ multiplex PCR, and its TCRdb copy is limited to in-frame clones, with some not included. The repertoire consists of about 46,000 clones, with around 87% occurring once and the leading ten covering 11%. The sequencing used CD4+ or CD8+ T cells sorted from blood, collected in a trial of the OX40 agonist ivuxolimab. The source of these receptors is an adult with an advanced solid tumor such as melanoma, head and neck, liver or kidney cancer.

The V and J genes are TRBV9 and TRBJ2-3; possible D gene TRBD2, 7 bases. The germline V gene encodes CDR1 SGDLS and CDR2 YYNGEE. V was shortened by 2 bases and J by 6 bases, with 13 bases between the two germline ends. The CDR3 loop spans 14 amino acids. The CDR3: CASSVSGGLDTQYF. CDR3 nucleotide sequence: TGTGCCAGCAGCGTCTCCGGGGGGCTGGATACGCAGTATTTT.

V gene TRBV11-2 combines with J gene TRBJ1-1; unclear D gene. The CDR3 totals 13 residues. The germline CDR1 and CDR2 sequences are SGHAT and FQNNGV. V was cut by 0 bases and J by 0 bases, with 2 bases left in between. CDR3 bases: TGTGCCAGCAGCTTAGAAGTGAACACTGAAGCTTTCTTT. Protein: CASSLEVNTEAFF.

For the CDR3, the DNA is TGTGCCAGCAGCGAACTAGCGGGAGGGCCGGCTGAGCAGTTCTTC. This sequence encodes CASSELAGGPAEQFF. This rearrangement joins TRBV7-6 to TRBJ2-1; 13 bases agree with TRBD2. Germline V gene data show CDR1 as SGHVS and CDR2 as FNYEAQ. The trim removed 5 bases at V and 9 bases at J, leaving 7 bases unmatched. The CDR3 runs 15 residues.

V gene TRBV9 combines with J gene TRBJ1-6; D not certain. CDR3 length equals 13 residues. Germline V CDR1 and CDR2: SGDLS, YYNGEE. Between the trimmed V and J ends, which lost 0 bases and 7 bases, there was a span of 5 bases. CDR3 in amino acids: CASSVVSNSPLHF. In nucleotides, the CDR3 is TGTGCCAGCAGCGTAGTTTCCAATTCACCCCTCCACTTT.

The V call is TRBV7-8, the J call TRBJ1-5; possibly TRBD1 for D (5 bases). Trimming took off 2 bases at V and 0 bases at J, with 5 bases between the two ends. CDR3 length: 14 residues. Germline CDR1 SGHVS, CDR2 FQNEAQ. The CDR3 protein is CASSLRGSNQPQHF. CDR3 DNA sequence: TGTGCCAGCAGCTTAAGGGGTAGCAATCAGCCCCAGCATTTT.

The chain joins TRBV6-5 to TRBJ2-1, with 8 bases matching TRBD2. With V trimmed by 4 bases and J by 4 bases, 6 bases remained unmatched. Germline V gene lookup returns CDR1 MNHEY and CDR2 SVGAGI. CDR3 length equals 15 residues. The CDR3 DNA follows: TGTGCCAGCAGTTTACAGCGGGGGTCATACAATGAGCAGTTCTTC. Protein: CASSLQRGSYNEQFF.

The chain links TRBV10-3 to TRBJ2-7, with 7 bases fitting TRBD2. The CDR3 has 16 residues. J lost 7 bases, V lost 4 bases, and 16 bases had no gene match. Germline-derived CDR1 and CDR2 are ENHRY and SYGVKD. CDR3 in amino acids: CAISGGDYPGLGEQYF. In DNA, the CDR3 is TGTGCCATCAGTGGGGGGGACTACCCAGGGCTAGGGGAGCAGTACTTC.

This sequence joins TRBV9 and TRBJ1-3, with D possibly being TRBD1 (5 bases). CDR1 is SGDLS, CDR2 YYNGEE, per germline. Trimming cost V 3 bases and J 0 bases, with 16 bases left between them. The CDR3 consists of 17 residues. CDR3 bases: TGTGCCAGCAGCGCCACCACCTCGGGGGGCTCTGGAAACACCATATATTTT. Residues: CASSATTSGGSGNTIYF.

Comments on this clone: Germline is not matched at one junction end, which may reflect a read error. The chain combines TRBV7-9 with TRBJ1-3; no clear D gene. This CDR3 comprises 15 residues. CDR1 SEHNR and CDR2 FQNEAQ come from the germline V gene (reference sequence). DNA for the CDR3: TGTGCCAGCAACTTAGAAGGAGGATACGGAAACACCATATATTTT. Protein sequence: CASNLEGGYGNTIYF.

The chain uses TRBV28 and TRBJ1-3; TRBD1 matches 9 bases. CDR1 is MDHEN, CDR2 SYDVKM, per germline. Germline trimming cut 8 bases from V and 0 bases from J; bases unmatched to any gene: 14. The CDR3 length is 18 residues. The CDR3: CASLMTGGYGGSGNTIYF. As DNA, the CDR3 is TGTGCCAGCCTTATGACAGGGGGTTATGGAGGCTCTGGAAACACCATATATTTT.

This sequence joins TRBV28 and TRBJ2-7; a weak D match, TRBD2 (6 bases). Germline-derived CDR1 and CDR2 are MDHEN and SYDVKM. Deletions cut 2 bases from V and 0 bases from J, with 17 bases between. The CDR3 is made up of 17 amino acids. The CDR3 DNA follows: TGTGCCAGCAGTTTAGTTTCTATCCAGGGACTCTCCTACGAGCAGTACTTC. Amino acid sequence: CASSLVSIQGLSYEQYF.

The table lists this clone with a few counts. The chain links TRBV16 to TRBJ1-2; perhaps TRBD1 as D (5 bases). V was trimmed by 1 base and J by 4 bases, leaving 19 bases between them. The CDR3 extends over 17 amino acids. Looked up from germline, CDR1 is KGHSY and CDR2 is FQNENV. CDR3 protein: CASSQWSTVGRGYGYTF. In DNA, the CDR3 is TGTGCCAGCAGCCAATGGAGTACCGTCGGTAGGGGCTATGGCTACACCTTC.

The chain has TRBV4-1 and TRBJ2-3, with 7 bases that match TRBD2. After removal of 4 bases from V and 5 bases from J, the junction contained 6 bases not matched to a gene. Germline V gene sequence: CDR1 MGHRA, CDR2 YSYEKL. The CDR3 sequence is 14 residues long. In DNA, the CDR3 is TGCGCCAGCAGCCTCCCCGGCGGGGGAGATACGCAGTATTTT. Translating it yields CASSLPGGGDTQYF.

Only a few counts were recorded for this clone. The CDR3 DNA sequence: TGTGCCAGCAGTTATGTGGACTTAGCTTTCTTT. It yields the protein CASSYVDLAFF. The V gene is TRBV6-6, the J gene TRBJ1-1; no reliable D call. This CDR3 spans 11 amino acids. Trimming left V 3 bases short and J 10 bases short, with 9 bases between. The germline V gene encodes CDR1 MNHNY and CDR2 SVGAGI (reference sequence).

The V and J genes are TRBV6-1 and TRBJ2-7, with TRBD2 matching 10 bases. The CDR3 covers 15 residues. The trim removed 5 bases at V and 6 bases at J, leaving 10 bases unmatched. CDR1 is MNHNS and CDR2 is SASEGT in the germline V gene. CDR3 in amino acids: CASSKVERGGPEQYF. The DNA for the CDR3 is TGTGCCAGCAGTAAGGTCGAGCGGGGGGGCCCCGAGCAGTACTTC.

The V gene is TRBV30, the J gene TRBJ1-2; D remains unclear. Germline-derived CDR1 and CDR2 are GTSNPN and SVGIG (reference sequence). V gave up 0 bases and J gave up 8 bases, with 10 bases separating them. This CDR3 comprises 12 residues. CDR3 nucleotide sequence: TGTGCCTGGAGTGTACTATCGGGGGGCTACACCTTC. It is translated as CAWSVLSGGYTF.

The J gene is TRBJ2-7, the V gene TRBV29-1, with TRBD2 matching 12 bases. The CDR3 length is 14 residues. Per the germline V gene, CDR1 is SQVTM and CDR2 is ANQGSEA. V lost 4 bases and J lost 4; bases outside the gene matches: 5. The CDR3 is CSVALAGGPYEQYF. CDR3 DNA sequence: TGCAGCGTTGCGCTAGCGGGGGGGCCTTACGAGCAGTACTTC.

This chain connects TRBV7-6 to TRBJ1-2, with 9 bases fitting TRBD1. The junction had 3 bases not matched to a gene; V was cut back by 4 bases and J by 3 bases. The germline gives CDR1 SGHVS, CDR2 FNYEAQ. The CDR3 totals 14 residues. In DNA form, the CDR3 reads TGTGCCAGCAGCTCCGGGACAGGGCACTATGGCTACACCTTC. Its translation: CASSSGTGHYGYTF.

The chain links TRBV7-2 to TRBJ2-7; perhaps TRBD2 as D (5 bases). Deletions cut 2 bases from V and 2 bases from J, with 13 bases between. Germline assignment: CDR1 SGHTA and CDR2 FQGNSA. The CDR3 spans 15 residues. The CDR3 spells CASSLLRMGAYEQYF. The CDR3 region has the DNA TGTGCCAGCAGCTTACTACGGATGGGAGCCTACGAGCAGTACTTC.

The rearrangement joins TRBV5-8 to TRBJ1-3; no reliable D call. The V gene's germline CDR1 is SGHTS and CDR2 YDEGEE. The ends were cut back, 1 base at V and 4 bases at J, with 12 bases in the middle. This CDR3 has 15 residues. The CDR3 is CASSLSVGYGNTIYF. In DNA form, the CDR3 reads TGTGCCAGCAGCTTGTCCGTGGGATACGGAAACACCATATATTTT.

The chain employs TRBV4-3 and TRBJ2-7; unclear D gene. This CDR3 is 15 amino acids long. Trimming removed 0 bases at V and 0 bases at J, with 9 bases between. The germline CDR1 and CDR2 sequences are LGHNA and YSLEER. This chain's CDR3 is CASSQEGAFSYEQYF. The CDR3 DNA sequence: TGCGCCAGCAGCCAAGAGGGCGCCTTCTCCTACGAGCAGTACTTC.

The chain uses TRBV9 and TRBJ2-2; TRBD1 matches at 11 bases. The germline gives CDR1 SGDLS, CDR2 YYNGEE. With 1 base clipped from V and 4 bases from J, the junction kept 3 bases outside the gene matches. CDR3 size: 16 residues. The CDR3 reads CASSVRTGGGTGELFF. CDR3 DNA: TGTGCCAGCAGCGTACGGACAGGGGGCGGCACCGGGGAGCTGTTTTTT.

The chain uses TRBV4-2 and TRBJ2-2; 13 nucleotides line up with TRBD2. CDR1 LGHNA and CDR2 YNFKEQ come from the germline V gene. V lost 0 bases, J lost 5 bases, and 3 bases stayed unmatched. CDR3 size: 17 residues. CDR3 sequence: CASSQELAGGDTGELFF. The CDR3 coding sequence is TGTGCCAGCAGCCAAGAACTAGCGGGAGGGGATACCGGGGAGCTGTTTTTT.

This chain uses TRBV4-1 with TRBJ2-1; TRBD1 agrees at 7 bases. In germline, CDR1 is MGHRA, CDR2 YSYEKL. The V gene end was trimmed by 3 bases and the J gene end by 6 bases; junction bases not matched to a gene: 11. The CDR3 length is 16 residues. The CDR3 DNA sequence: TGCGCCAGCAGCCATGGGCCCCGACAGGGCGGCAATGAGCAGTTCTTC. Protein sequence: CASSHGPRQGGNEQFF.

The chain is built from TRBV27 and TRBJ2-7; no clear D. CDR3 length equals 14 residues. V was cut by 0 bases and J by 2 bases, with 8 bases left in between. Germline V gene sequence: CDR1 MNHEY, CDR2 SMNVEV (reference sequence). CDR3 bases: TGTGCCAGCAGTTTATCGGAGACGGCCTACGAGCAGTACTTC. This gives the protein CASSLSETAYEQYF.

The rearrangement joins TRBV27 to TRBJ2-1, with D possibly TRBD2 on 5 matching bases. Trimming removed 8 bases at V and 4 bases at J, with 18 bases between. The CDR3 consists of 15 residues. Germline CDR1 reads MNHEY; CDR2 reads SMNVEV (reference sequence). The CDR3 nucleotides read TGTGCCAGCCGCCCGGAGGTAGGTCAGTACAATGAGCAGTTCTTC. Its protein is CASRPEVGQYNEQFF.

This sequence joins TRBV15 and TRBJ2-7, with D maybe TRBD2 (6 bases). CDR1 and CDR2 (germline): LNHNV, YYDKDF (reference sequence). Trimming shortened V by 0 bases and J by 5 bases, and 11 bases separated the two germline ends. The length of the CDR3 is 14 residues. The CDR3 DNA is TGTGCCACCAGCAGAGATCGGGGGAGTAACGAGCAGTACTTC. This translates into CATSRDRGSNEQYF.

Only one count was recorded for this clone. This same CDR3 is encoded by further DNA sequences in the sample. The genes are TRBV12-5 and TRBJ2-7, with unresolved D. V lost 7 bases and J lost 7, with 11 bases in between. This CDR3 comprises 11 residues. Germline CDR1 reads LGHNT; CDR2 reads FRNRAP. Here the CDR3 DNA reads TGTGCTAGTGTTGGGTCTTGGGAGCAGTACTTC. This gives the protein CASVGSWEQYF.

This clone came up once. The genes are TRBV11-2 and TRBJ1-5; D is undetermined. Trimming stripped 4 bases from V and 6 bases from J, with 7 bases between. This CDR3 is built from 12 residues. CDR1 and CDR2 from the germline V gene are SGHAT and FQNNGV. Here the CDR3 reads CASSSLSQPQHF. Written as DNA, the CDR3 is TGTGCCAGCAGCTCCCTGTCTCAGCCCCAGCATTTT.